This T cell receptor beta chain was captured by sequencing in a study of blood T cells in healthy people across ages. Next came a second PCR, run for roughly 6 to 11 cycles, which used a sample-barcoded 5' primer along with a J-beta primer mix. TCRdb reprocessed the 5' RACE reads via MiXCR and lists one record per CDR3 protein. This table has 800,000 or so distinct CDR3 sequences, 20% to 30% appearing once. Trimming removed 6 bases from V and 8 bases from J, with 13 bases in between. From germline, CDR1 is SQVTM and CDR2 ANQGSEA. The CDR3 has 11 amino acids. Total RNA was isolated from each sample in quantities of at least 5 micrograms. The same data also contributed to another study, on T cells of mothers and their children. That source adds: Thymic selection shapes TCR recombination output in related pairs, and it does so similarly in unrelated pairs.

This chain links TRBV29-1 with TRBJ1-2; perhaps TRBD1 as D (5 bases). The receptor comes from a boy aged 5-17 years in good health. The sample was blood. CDR3 sequence reads: CSVADSAGYTF. DNA of the CDR3: TGCAGCGTAGCTGACAGCGCGGGCTACACCTTC.